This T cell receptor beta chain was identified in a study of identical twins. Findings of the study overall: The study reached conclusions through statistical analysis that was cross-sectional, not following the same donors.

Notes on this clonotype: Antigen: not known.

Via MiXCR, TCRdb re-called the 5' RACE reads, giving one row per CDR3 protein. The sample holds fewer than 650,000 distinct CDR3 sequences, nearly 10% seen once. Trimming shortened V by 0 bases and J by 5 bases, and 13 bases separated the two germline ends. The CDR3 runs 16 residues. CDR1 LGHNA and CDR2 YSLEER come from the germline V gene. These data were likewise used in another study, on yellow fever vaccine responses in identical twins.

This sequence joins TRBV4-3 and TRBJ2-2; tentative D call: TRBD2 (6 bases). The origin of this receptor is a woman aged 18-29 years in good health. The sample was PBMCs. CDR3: CASSQEIAVGTGELFF. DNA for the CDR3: TGCGCCAGCAGCCAAGAGATAGCGGTAGGGACCGGGGAGCTGTTTTTT.